Listed below are T cell receptor beta chains from one sample, sequenced in a study of cytomegalovirus exposure and HLA in healthy donors. Measured with immunoSEQ multiplex PCR; TCRdb has only the in-frame clones, and not every one. The data contain 140,000 or so clones, more than 55% of them singletons. Material for sequencing was PBMCs. The receptors come from a woman aged 55-75 years in good health and CMV-seronegative. Both conserved end residues are part of each CDR3. D genes are given only for firm matches. A row's size may be missing; if present it is once, few, many or a size class.

V,size,J,D,CDR3,DNA
TRBV7-9,NA,TRBJ1-1,TRBD1,CASSFLTGAEAFF,TGTGCCAGCAGCTTTTTAACAGGGGCTGAAGCTTTCTTT
TRBV6-5,NA,TRBJ1-4,NA,CASSYSRATNEKLFF,TGTGCCAGCAGTTACTCACGGGCAACTAATGAAAAACTGTTTTTT
TRBV9,NA,TRBJ2-3,TRBD2,CASSPGLATSTDTQYF,TGTGCCAGCAGCCCAGGACTAGCGACTAGCACAGATACGCAGTATTTT
TRBV13,few,TRBJ1-3,NA,CASSLTAQTIYF,TGTGCCAGCAGCTTGACAGCACAAACCATATATTTT
TRBV9,NA,TRBJ2-1,NA,CASSPRSSPSGYNEQFF,TGTGCCAGCAGCCCGAGATCTAGCCCATCCGGGTACAATGAGCAGTTCTTC
TRBV5-1,few,TRBJ2-7,NA,CASSLGGFYEQYF,TGCGCCAGCAGCTTGGGGGGCTTCTACGAGCAGTACTTC
TRBV4-3,NA,TRBJ1-1,NA,CASSQDRGTEAFF,TGCGCCAGCAGCCAAGATCGGGGCACTGAAGCTTTCTTT
TRBV14,NA,TRBJ2-2,NA,CASSQVSRGTGELFF,TGTGCCAGCAGCCAAGTTAGCAGAGGCACCGGGGAGCTGTTTTTT
TRBV5-1,NA,TRBJ2-5,NA,CASSLTTRGYQETQYF,TGCGCCAGCAGCTTAACGACTCGCGGCTACCAAGAGACCCAGTACTTC
TRBV29-1,NA,TRBJ2-7,TRBD2,CSVEGWGREVLDVSYEQYF,TGCAGCGTTGAGGGGTGGGGGCGGGAGGTGTTAGACGTAAGCTACGAGCAGTACTTC
TRBV7-9,few,TRBJ2-3,TRBD2,CASSLLASGGKDTQYF,TGTGCCAGCAGCTTATTAGCTAGCGGGGGGAAGGATACGCAGTATTTT
TRBV5-6,NA,TRBJ1-1,TRBD1,CASRGTGATWGTEAFF,TGTGCCAGTAGGGGGACAGGGGCCACTTGGGGCACTGAAGCTTTCTTT
TRBV6-5,NA,TRBJ2-7,TRBD2,CASRLTSGGIYEQYF,TGTGCCAGCAGATTGACTAGCGGGGGGATATACGAGCAGTACTTC
TRBV2,NA,TRBJ2-3,TRBD2,CASSALSGGTSTDTQYF,TGTGCCAGCAGTGCGCTTAGCGGGGGGACCAGCACAGATACGCAGTATTTT
TRBV9,NA,TRBJ2-7,NA,CASSVGGDAHYEQYF,TGTGCCAGCAGCGTAGGCGGAGACGCCCACTACGAGCAGTACTTC
TRBV7-9,NA,TRBJ2-1,TRBD2,CASSFSSGRGNEQFF,TGTGCCAGCAGCTTCTCTAGCGGGAGGGGAAATGAGCAGTTCTTC
TRBV19,NA,TRBJ2-1,NA,CASSSPRGLSYNEQFF,TGTGCCAGTAGTTCCCCCCGCGGTCTCTCCTACAATGAGCAGTTCTTC
TRBV7-6,NA,TRBJ2-5,NA,CASSLGRDPRGQETQYF,TGTGCCAGCAGCTTAGGGCGGGATCCGAGGGGCCAAGAGACCCAGTACTTC
TRBV5-1,NA,TRBJ1-2,NA,CASSSDSNNYGYTF,TGCGCCAGCAGCTCGGACAGCAATAACTATGGCTACACCTTC
TRBV6-6,NA,TRBJ2-7,TRBD2,CASTPGTSGLYEQYF,TGTGCCAGCACACCCGGGACTAGCGGCCTCTACGAGCAGTACTTC
TRBV5-1,NA,TRBJ2-1,NA,CASSLLELLNEQFF,TGCGCCAGCAGCTTACTTGAACTTCTCAATGAGCAGTTCTTC
TRBV10-3,few,TRBJ2-4,NA,CAISESLGSKNIQYF,TGTGCCATCAGTGAGTCACTGGGGAGCAAAAACATTCAGTACTTC
TRBV6-5,NA,TRBJ2-3,NA,CASSYNRGTDTQYF,TGTGCCAGCAGTTACAACAGGGGCACAGATACGCAGTATTTT
TRBV19,NA,TRBJ1-4,NA,CASSLGRREKLFF,TGTGCCAGTAGCTTGGGGCGGAGAGAAAAACTGTTTTTT
TRBV5-1,NA,TRBJ2-7,NA,CASSLGGLEQYF,TGCGCCAGCAGCTTGGGCGGGCTCGAGCAGTACTTC
TRBV2,NA,TRBJ1-5,NA,CASSDGQPNQPQHF,TGTGCCAGCAGTGACGGACAGCCCAATCAGCCCCAGCATTTT
TRBV7-9,NA,TRBJ2-5,NA,CASSVRGSQETQYF,TGTGCCAGCAGCGTACGGGGGAGCCAAGAGACCCAGTACTTC
TRBV6-5,few,TRBJ2-7,TRBD1,CASSLGLKPTGDEQYF,TGTGCCAGCAGTTTGGGGCTTAAACCGACAGGGGACGAGCAGTACTTC
TRBV4-1,few,TRBJ1-2,TRBD1,CASSQEVTGGYGYTF,TGCGCCAGCAGCCAAGAGGTTACAGGGGGCTATGGCTACACCTTC
TRBV28,few,TRBJ1-4,TRBD1,CASSLLPGTGEEKLFF,TGTGCCAGCAGTTTACTGCCCGGGACAGGGGAAGAAAAACTGTTTTTT
TRBV6-5,NA,TRBJ2-7,TRBD1,CASSYGQEMVEQYF,TGTGCCAGCAGTTACGGACAGGAGATGGTCGAGCAGTACTTC
TRBV2,few,TRBJ1-5,TRBD1,CASSATGGLQPQHF,TGTGCCAGCAGTGCGACAGGGGGCCTTCAGCCCCAGCATTTT
TRBV6-1,few,TRBJ2-1,NA,CASSSLVINEQFF,TGTGCCAGCAGTAGCCTTGTCATAAATGAGCAGTTCTTC
TRBV2,NA,TRBJ1-2,NA,CASSETIRFCTF,TGTGCCAGCAGTGAAACAATCCGATTCTGCACCTTC
TRBV5-7,NA,TRBJ2-7,TRBD1,CASSPDRGTDEQYF,TGTGCCAGCAGCCCAGACAGGGGGACGGACGAGCAGTACTTC
TRBV4-3,NA,TRBJ2-3,NA,CASSQGPRRDTQYF,TGCGCCAGCAGCCAAGGCCCGCGGAGGGATACGCAGTATTTT
TRBV9,NA,TRBJ2-5,TRBD2,CASSVDRGGRETQYF,TGTGCCAGCAGCGTAGATCGGGGGGGCAGAGAGACCCAGTACTTC